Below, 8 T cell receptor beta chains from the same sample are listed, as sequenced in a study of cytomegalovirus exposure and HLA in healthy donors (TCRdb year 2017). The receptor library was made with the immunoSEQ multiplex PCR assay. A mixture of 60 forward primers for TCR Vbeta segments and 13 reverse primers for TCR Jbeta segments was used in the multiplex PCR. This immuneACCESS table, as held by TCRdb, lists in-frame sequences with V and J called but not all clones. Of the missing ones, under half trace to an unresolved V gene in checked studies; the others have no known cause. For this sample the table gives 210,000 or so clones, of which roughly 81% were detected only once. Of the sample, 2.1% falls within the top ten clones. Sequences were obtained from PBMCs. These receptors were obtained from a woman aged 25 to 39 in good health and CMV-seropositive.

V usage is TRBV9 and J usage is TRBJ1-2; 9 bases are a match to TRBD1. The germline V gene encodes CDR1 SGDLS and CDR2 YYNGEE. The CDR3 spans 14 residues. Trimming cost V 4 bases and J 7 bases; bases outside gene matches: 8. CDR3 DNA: TGTGCCAGCAGCCTCTCACAGGGGGCGGGTGGCTACACCTTC. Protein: CASSLSQGAGGYTF.

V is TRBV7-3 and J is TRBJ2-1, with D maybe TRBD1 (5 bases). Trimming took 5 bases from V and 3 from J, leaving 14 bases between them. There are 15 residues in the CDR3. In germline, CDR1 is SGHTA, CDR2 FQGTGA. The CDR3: CASSPQGAFYNEQFF. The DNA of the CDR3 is TGTGCCAGCAGCCCCCAAGGGGCCTTCTACAATGAGCAGTTCTTC.

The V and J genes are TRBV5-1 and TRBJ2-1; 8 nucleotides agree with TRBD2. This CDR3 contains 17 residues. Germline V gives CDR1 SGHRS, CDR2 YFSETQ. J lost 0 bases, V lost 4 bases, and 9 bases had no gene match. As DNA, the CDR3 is TGCGCCAGCAGCCTGACTAGCGTATCTCTCTCCTACAATGAGCAGTTCTTC. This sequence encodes CASSLTSVSLSYNEQFF.

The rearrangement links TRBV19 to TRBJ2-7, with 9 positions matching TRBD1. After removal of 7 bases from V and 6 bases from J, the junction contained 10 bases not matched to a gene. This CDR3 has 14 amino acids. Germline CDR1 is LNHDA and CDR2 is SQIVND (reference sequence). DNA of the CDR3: TGTGCCAGTAATAACAGGGGGCCGGGCGGCGAGCAGTACTTC. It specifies CASNNRGPGGEQYF.

For the CDR3, the DNA is TGTGCCAGCAGCCCTAACCCCAATACGCAGTATTTT. Translating it yields CASSPNPNTQYF. The chain combines TRBV7-2 with TRBJ2-3, with D uncertain. Germline V gene lookup returns CDR1 SGHTA and CDR2 FQGNSA. The V end lost 5 bases, the J end lost 7 bases, and 10 bases lay between the germline ends. The CDR3 contains 12 residues. Full variable domain (remainder filled in from reference TRBV7-2 and TRBJ2-3): GAGVSQSPSNKVTEKGKDVELRCDPISGHTALYWYRQSLGQGLEFLIYFQGNSAPDKSGLPSDRFSAERTGGSVSTLTIQRTQQEDSAVYLCASSPNPNTQYFGPGTRLTVL.

CDR3 in DNA: TGTGCCAGCAGCGTAGAAGGCGGTAGCGTGAGCACAGATACGCAGTATTTT. This sequence encodes CASSVEGGSVSTDTQYF. This sequence joins TRBV9 and TRBJ2-3, with a weak D call TRBD2 (5 bases). Trimming pared 0 bases from V and 0 bases from J, leaving 14 bases between. The CDR3 totals 17 residues. Germline V gene sequence: CDR1 SGDLS, CDR2 YYNGEE.

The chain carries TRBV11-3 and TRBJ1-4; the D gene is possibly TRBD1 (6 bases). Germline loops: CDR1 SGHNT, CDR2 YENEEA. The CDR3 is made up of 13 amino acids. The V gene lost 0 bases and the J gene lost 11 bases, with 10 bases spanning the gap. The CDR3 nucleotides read TGTGCCAGCAGCTTAGAGAGGGGGGGGAAACTGTTTTTT. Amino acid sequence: CASSLERGGKLFF.

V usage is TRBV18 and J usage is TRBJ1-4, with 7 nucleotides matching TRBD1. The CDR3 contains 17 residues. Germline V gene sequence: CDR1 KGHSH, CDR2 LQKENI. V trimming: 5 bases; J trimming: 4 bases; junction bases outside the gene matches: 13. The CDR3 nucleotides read TGTGCCAGCTCATCCCTGACAGGGCTGTCTAATAATGAAAAACTGTTTTTT. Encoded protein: CASSSLTGLSNNEKLFF.